These T cell receptor beta chains were read from a single sample in a study of T cell repertoires in cytomegalovirus infection. Each CDR3 protein gets one entry after TCRdb re-called the reads with MiXCR. This table holds roughly 990,000 distinct CDR3 sequences, approximately 31% found once. The antigens these receptors bind are not known. Sequences were derived from cultured CD8+ T cells from PBMCs, sampled from culture after CMV antigen stimulation. The receptors were gathered from a human donor in good health (CMV status not recorded). Some clones in this sample may be carry-over from other donors' samples. The CDR3 runs from the conserved cysteine through the conserved F or W. A D gene is named only where the DNA matches it firmly. Rows may omit the clone size; those that give it use once, few, many or a size class.

v_call,clone_size,d_call,j_call,cdr3_aa,cdr3_nt
TRBV2,few,.,TRBJ2-1,CASSVGGLYNEQFF,TGTGCCAGCAGTGTTGGAGGCCTCTACAATGAGCAGTTCTTC
TRBV29-1,.,TRBD1,TRBJ2-1,CSVVGGQGISYNEQFF,TGCAGCGTTGTGGGGGGACAGGGGATCTCCTACAATGAGCAGTTCTTC
TRBV28,.,.,TRBJ2-2,CASSTGTSGELFF,TGTGCCAGCAGTACAGGGACGTCCGGGGAGCTGTTTTTT
TRBV18,.,.,TRBJ2-5,CASSPRRGPPQETQYF,TGTGCCAGCTCACCGCGAAGGGGACCCCCCCAAGAGACCCAGTACTTC
TRBV7-2,many,.,TRBJ2-3,CASSLRGIPRDTQYF,TGTGCCAGCAGCTTAAGGGGAATCCCCCGAGATACGCAGTATTTT
TRBV5-4,.,.,TRBJ1-1,CASSLIPTPRNTEAFF,TGTGCCAGCAGCTTGATTCCCACACCGAGGAACACTGAAGCTTTCTTT
TRBV5-1,few,TRBD1,TRBJ2-7,CASTPGTGIDEQYF,TGCGCCTCCACCCCCGGGACAGGGATAGACGAGCAGTACTTC
TRBV28,.,TRBD1,TRBJ2-2,CASSLYRTGGYTGELFF,TGTGCCAGCAGTTTATACCGGACAGGGGGCTACACCGGGGAGCTGTTTTTT
TRBV6-4,.,TRBD2,TRBJ2-3,CASSDGGLAQDTQYF,TGTGCCAGCAGTGACGGGGGACTAGCCCAAGATACGCAGTATTTT
TRBV24-1,few,.,TRBJ2-3,CATSDTFEDTQYF,TGTGCCACCAGTGATACCTTTGAAGATACGCAGTATTTT
TRBV4-1,few,.,TRBJ1-1,CASSQEVTRMNTEAFF,TGCGCCAGCAGCCAAGAGGTAACCCGGATGAACACTGAAGCTTTCTTT
TRBV7-6,many,TRBD2,TRBJ2-1,CASSLEAFGLAGDQNEQFF,TGTGCCAGCAGCTTAGAGGCTTTTGGACTAGCGGGGGACCAGAATGAGCAGTTCTTC
TRBV7-9,many,.,TRBJ2-7,CASSGTAAYEQYF,TGTGCCAGCAGCGGGACTGCCGCCTACGAGCAGTACTTC
TRBV7-9,.,TRBD1,TRBJ1-4,CASRSTGGVDEKLFF,TGTGCCAGCAGGTCGACAGGGGGCGTAGATGAAAAACTGTTTTTT
TRBV11-3,.,.,TRBJ2-3,CASSLYTGQAQYF,TGTGCCAGCAGCCTATATACAGGCCAGGCGCAGTATTTT
TRBV24-1,.,.,TRBJ2-1,CATSDITGNNEQFF,TGTGCCACCAGTGATATCACAGGGAACAATGAGCAGTTCTTC
TRBV6-5,.,.,TRBJ1-1,CASSYGPWEDTEAFF,TGTGCCAGCAGTTACGGGCCGTGGGAGGACACTGAAGCTTTCTTT
TRBV12-3/TRBV12-4,many,.,TRBJ2-2,CASSLTPGTGELFF,TGTGCCAGCAGTTTAACCCCCGGCACCGGGGAGCTGTTTTTT
TRBV7-9,few,TRBD1,TRBJ1-1,CASSYPSTGTGSRHPEAFF,TGTGCCAGCAGCTACCCAAGTACCGGGACAGGGAGTCGACACCCTGAAGCTTTCTTT
TRBV4-3,.,.,TRBJ2-1,CASSPLMPWRGESVRGNEQFF,TGCGCCAGCAGCCCTTTAATGCCGTGGAGGGGGGAGAGTGTTCGGGGCAATGAGCAGTTCTTC
TRBV25-1,few,.,TRBJ1-1,CASSENTKLGTEAFF,TGTGCCAGCAGTGAAAATACCAAACTTGGCACTGAAGCTTTCTTT
TRBV29-1,few,.,TRBJ1-2,CSVEDSSYYGYTF,TGCAGCGTTGAGGACAGTAGCTACTATGGCTACACCTTC
TRBV7-9,.,.,TRBJ2-4,CALERLLAKNIQYF,TGTGCCTTGGAGAGACTACTAGCCAAAAACATTCAGTACTTC
TRBV27,.,TRBD1,TRBJ2-1,CASNVGQGIGDNEQFF,TGTGCCAGCAACGTGGGACAGGGGATTGGAGACAATGAGCAGTTCTTC
TRBV6-2/TRBV6-3,few,.,TRBJ1-5,CASSPRTVNNQPQHF,TGTGCCAGCAGTCCCCGGACCGTCAACAATCAGCCCCAGCATTTT
TRBV19,.,TRBD1,TRBJ1-5,CASSPRQGDQPQHF,TGTGCCAGTAGTCCGAGACAGGGGGATCAGCCCCAGCATTTT
TRBV6-1,.,TRBD1,TRBJ1-1,CASSERRGLAFF,TGTGCCAGCAGTGAGCGCAGGGGGCTGGCTTTCTTT
TRBV6-6,few,.,TRBJ1-2,CASSYEGGIGYTF,TGTGCCAGCAGTTACGAAGGGGGAATCGGCTACACCTTC
TRBV9,few,.,TRBJ1-5,CASSADSAQHF,TGTGCCAGCAGCGCGGACAGCGCCCAGCATTTT
TRBV11-2,.,TRBD1,TRBJ2-6,CASSLTALLLSGQSSIGANVLTF,TGTGCCAGCAGCTTAACAGCCTTACTGTTATCGGGACAGTCCTCAATTGGGGCCAACGTCCTGACTTTC
TRBV4-1,.,TRBD1,TRBJ1-1,CASSHSSRTGVAEAFF,TGCGCCAGCAGCCACTCGTCGAGGACAGGGGTCGCTGAAGCTTTCTTT
TRBV13,.,TRBD2,TRBJ2-1,CASSLGRARGEQFF,TGTGCCAGCAGCTTGGGGAGGGCGAGGGGTGAGCAGTTCTTC
TRBV6-1,few,TRBD1,TRBJ2-2,CASSTAGTGTGELFF,TGTGCCAGCAGTACTGCCGGGACAGGCACCGGGGAGCTGTTTTTT
TRBV7-2,many,.,TRBJ2-1,CASSPTKYNEQFF,TGTGCCAGCAGCCCCACCAAATACAATGAGCAGTTCTTC
TRBV6-1,few,.,TRBJ1-5,CASRGLRERGDQPQHF,TGTGCCAGCAGAGGACTCCGGGAGCGGGGAGATCAGCCCCAGCATTTT
TRBV24-1,many,TRBD1,TRBJ2-1,CATRARDRAANEQFF,TGTGCCACCAGAGCCCGGGACAGGGCGGCCAATGAGCAGTTCTTC
TRBV5-5,.,.,TRBJ2-1,CASSLSGGLNNEQFF,TGTGCCAGCAGCTTGTCGGGGGGCCTGAACAATGAGCAGTTCTTC
TRBV14,.,TRBD2,TRBJ2-1,CASSQDHGLAGGRSYNEQFF,TGTGCCAGCAGCCAAGATCATGGCCTAGCGGGGGGGCGATCCTACAATGAGCAGTTCTTC
TRBV4-1,.,.,TRBJ2-2,CASSQDRTTDTGELFF,TGCGCCAGCAGCCAAGATCGAACAACCGACACCGGGGAGCTGTTTTTT
TRBV5-6,.,.,TRBJ1-3,CASSPPGQTLSGNTIYF,TGTGCCAGCAGCCCCCCCGGGCAGACTCTCTCTGGAAACACCATATATTTT
TRBV28,few,TRBD1,TRBJ1-1,CASNQLRRTGSGSTEAFF,TGTGCCAGCAACCAACTCCGGAGGACAGGGTCTGGGAGCACTGAAGCTTTCTTT
TRBV27,.,.,TRBJ1-4,CASSRGRANEKLFF,TGTGCCAGCAGTAGAGGGAGGGCTAATGAAAAACTGTTTTTT
TRBV19,.,TRBD2,TRBJ2-6,CASTPPLGGGFGANVLTF,TGTGCCAGTACCCCCCCGCTGGGGGGGGGATTTGGGGCCAACGTCCTGACTTTC
TRBV12-3/TRBV12-4,.,TRBD1,TRBJ2-2,CASIEQGSAGELFF,TGTGCCAGCATCGAACAGGGGAGTGCCGGGGAGCTGTTTTTT
TRBV28,many,TRBD1,TRBJ2-6,CASSLWTGAGLGANVLTF,TGTGCCAGCAGTTTGTGGACAGGGGCAGGGCTTGGGGCCAACGTCCTGACTTTC
TRBV9,once,.,TRBJ2-6,CASRQASGANVLTF,TGTGCCAGCAGACAGGCGTCTGGGGCCAACGTCCTGACTTTC
TRBV6-2/TRBV6-3,.,TRBD2,TRBJ2-2,CASTYSARGTGELIF,TGTGCCAGCACCTACAGCGCGCGGGGGACCGGGGAGCTGATTTTT
TRBV6-5,.,TRBD1,TRBJ1-2,CASRETGSGNGYTF,TGTGCCAGCAGGGAGACAGGGAGTGGAAATGGCTACACCTTC
TRBV7-9,.,TRBD1,TRBJ2-5,CASSFRDRGLETQYF,TGTGCCAGCAGTTTCCGGGACAGGGGGCTGGAGACCCAGTACTTC
TRBV10-3,few,.,TRBJ1-1,CAISDGGINTEAFF,TGTGCCATCAGTGACGGAGGGATCAACACTGAAGCTTTCTTT
TRBV14,.,.,TRBJ2-5,CASSQDAWEIQETQYF,TGTGCCAGCAGCCAAGACGCATGGGAGATCCAAGAGACCCAGTACTTC
TRBV13,.,TRBD2,TRBJ2-3,CASSLLAVNTDTQYF,TGTGCCAGCAGCCTACTAGCGGTGAACACAGATACGCAGTATTTT
TRBV7-2,few,.,TRBJ2-4,CASSLPGTTIAKNIQYF,TGTGCCAGCAGCTTACCCGGGACAACTATAGCCAAAAACATTCAGTACTTC
TRBV27,few,.,TRBJ2-3,CASSSGMSTDTQYF,TGTGCCAGCAGTTCAGGGATGAGCACAGATACGCAGTATTTT